The clone carrying this TCR beta chain was seen a handful of times. No antigen is known for it. The sample comes from a study of molecular identifiers for immune sequencing clone quantification. Whole-study results and caveats: Clones of above 20 RNA copies carried over 99% of effector molecules; in naive cells they carried under 1%. Reportedly, one cell's Jurkat TCR RNA was detected within 1,200,000 naive CD8 cells.

The authors gated naive CD8 T cells as CD8+CD4-CCR7+CD45RA+ for sorting. The CDR3 is 13 amino acids. The V gene's germline CDR1 is LGHNA and CDR2 YSLEER. V was pared by 1 base and J by 7 bases, with 11 bases between. TCRdb processed the PCR reads anew with MiXCR; each CDR3 protein has one entry. Of roughly 100,000 distinct CDR3 sequences listed, 35% were seen once; the top ten hold less than 10%. This receptor was identified in a human donor in good health. Some libraries in this study had Jurkat cell RNA spiked in. Specimen: naive CD8+ T cells from blood, with Jurkat cell RNA spiked in. The subset: FACS-sorted CD8+CD4-CCR7+CD45RA+ naive T cells. This chain links TRBV4-3 with TRBJ2-7, with a tentative D call TRBD2 (5 bases). The DNA of the CDR3 is TGCGCCAGCAGCCAAGCTCGAGGGTTGGAGCAGTACTTC. This gives the protein CASSQARGLEQYF.